This TCR beta chain comes out of a study of kidney transplant recipient with SARS-CoV-2 infection. In germline, CDR1 is LNHDA, CDR2 SQIVND (reference sequence). Trimming took 3 bases from V and 1 from J; bases not matched to a gene: 7. This CDR3 region has 17 residues. This clonotype was seen only a few times. Using its own MiXCR run on the reads, TCRdb lists one record per CDR3 protein. The sample carries fewer than 250,000 distinct CDR3 sequences, around 28% recorded once. The receptor's source is a male patient aged 25 to 39 who had COVID-19 and was a kidney transplant recipient. The graft donor may have given rise to some T cells. This chain connects TRBV19 to TRBJ2-4; 9 nucleotides match TRBD1. Material: a blood sample, obtained at baseline and on day 111 from a kidney transplant recipient. The CDR3 loop is CASSIGWDREAKNIQYF. For the CDR3, the DNA is TGTGCCAGTAGTATTGGCTGGGACAGGGAGGCCAAAAACATTCAGTACTTC. Variable domain in full (rest from reference TRBV19 and TRBJ2-4): DGGITQSPKYLFRKEGQNVTLSCEQNLNHDAMYWYRQDPGQGLRLIYYSQIVNDFQKGDIAEGYSVSREKKESFPLTVTSAQKNPTAFYLCASSIGWDREAKNIQYFGAGTRLSVL.